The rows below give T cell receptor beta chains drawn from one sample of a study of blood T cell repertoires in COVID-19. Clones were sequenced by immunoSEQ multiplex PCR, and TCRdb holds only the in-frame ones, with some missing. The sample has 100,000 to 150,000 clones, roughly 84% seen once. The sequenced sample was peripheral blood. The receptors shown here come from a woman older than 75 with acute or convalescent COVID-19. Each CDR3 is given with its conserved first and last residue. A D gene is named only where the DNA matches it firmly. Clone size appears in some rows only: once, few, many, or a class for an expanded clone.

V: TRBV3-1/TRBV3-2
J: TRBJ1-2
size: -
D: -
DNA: TGTGCCAGCAGCCACCCAGGGGCCATGGGCTACACCTTC
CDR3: CASSHPGAMGYTF

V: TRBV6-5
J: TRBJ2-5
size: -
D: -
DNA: TGTGCCAGCAGGCCACTAGCCAGGGAGACCCAGTACTTC
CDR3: CASRPLARETQYF

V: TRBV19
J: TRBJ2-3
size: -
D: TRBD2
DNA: TGTGCCAGTAGTAGCCGTGGAGCGGGGGTGGGTGTTACGCAGTATTTT
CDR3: CASSSRGAGVGVTQYF

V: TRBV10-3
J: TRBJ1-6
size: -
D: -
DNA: TGTGCCATCCGGGGATCCTATAATTCACCCCTCCACTTT
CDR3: CAIRGSYNSPLHF

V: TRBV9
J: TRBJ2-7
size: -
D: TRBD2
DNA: TGTGCCAGCAGCGTCACCGGGACTAGCGACTACGAGCAGTACTTC
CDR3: CASSVTGTSDYEQYF

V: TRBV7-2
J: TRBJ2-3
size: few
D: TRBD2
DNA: TGTGCCAGCAGCGCCGGACTAGCGGGGGGGGATACGCAGTATTTT
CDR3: CASSAGLAGGDTQYF

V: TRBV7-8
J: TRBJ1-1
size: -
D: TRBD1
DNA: TGTGCCAGCAGCTTAGCCGGGACAGGGCTGAACACTGAAGCTTTCTTT
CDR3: CASSLAGTGLNTEAFF

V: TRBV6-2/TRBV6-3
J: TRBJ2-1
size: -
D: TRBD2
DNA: TGTGCCAGCAGTCCCCTGGGGACTAGCGGGACGAATGAGCAGTTCTTC
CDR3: CASSPLGTSGTNEQFF

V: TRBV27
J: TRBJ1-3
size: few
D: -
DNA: TGTGCCAGCGCGCCTAACCGGGGGAGGATGGGTTTTGGAAACACCATATATTTT
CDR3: CASAPNRGRMGFGNTIYF

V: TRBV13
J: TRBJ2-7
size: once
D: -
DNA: TGTGCCAGCAGCTTAGCAGGCCGCTACGAGCAGTACTTC
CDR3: CASSLAGRYEQYF

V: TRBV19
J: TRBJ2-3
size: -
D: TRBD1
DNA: TGTGCCAGTAGTCTCGGACAGGGGGCAGATACGCAGTATTTT
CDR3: CASSLGQGADTQYF

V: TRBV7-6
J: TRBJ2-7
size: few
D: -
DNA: TGTGCCAGCAGCTTAGGGCAGGATGAGCAGTACTTC
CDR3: CASSLGQDEQYF

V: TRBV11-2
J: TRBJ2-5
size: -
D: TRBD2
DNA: TGTGCCAGCAGCTTAGATCTAGCGGGGGGAAGGGAGACCCAGTACTTC
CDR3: CASSLDLAGGRETQYF

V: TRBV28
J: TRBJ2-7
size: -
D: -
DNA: TGTGCCAGCAGCCGGAGCGGCTACGAGCAGTACTTC
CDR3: CASSRSGYEQYF

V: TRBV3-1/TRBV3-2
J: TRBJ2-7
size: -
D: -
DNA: TGTGCCAGCAGCCAGGGGCAGGCGCACTCCTACGAGCAGTACTTC
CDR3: CASSQGQAHSYEQYF

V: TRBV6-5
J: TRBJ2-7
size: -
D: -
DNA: TGTGCCAGCAGCCAGGGCCCCGCCGAGCAGTACTTC
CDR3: CASSQGPAEQYF

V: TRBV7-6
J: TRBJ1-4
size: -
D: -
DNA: TGTGCCAGCAGCTTGGACCGACAGTTAACTAATGAAAAACTGTTTTTT
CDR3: CASSLDRQLTNEKLFF

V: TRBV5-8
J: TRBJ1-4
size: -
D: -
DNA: TGTGCCAGCAGCTTCAGAGAAAAACTGTTTTTT
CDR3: CASSFREKLFF

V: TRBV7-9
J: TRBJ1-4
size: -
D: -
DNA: TGTGCCAGCAGCTTAGGAGGGGGGGAAAATGAAAAACTGTTTTTT
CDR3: CASSLGGGENEKLFF

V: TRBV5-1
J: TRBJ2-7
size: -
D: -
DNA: TGCGCCAGCAAAATAGCGAGCTCCTACGAGCAGTACTTC
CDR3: CASKIASSYEQYF

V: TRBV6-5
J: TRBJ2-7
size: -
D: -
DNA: TGTGCCAGCAGGGACAGCTTCTTAAGCGAGCAGTACTTC
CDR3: CASRDSFLSEQYF

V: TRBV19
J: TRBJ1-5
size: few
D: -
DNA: TGTGCCAGCAGTCTCGAGGGCTATCAGCCCCAGCATTTT
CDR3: CASSLEGYQPQHF

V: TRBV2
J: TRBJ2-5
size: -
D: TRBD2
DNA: TGTGCCAGCAGTTTTCTGAGCGGGGGGGGTCAAGAGACCCAGTACTTC
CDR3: CASSFLSGGGQETQYF

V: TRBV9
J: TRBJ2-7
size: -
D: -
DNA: TGTGCCAGCAGCTTCAGTGGCTACGAGCAGTACTTC
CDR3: CASSFSGYEQYF

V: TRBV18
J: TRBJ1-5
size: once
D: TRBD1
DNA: TGTGCCAGCTCACTCGGACAGGGGGCTTGGCCCCAGCATTTT
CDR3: CASSLGQGAWPQHF

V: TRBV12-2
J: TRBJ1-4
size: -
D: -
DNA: TGTGCAAGTCGCTTAGCCGGGGTAGGTGAAAAACTGTTTTTT
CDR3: CASRLAGVGEKLFF

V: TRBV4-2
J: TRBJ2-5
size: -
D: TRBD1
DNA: TGTGCCAGCAGCCAAGAAGGCAGGTCAGGGGGGACCCAGTACTTC
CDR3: CASSQEGRSGGTQYF

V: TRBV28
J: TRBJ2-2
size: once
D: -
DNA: TGTGCCAGCAGTTTAGGTGTCAGGGGGGCGATCGGGGAGCTGTTTTTT
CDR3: CASSLGVRGAIGELFF

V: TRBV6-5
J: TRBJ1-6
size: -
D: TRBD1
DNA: TGTGCCAGTACCGGACAGGCAAATAATTCACCCCTCCACTTT
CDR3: CASTGQANNSPLHF

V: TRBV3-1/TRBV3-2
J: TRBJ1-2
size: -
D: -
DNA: TGTGCCAGCAGCCCTACAGGGTATGGCTACACCTTC
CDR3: CASSPTGYGYTF

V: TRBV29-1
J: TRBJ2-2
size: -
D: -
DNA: TGCAGCGTTCGCCCGGACCCGAGGGTCGGGGAGCTGTTTTTT
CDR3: CSVRPDPRVGELFF

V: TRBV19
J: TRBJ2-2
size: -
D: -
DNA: TGTGCCAGTAGTACCCGGGGGACGCTGAACACCGGGGAGCTGTTTTTT
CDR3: CASSTRGTLNTGELFF

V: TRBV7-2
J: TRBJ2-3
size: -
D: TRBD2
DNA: TGTGCCAGCAGCCCTAGAGGACCCGGACTAGTAACAGATACGCAGTATTTT
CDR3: CASSPRGPGLVTDTQYF

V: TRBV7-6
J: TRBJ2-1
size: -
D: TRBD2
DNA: TGTGCCAGCAGCTTAACGGCGCTAGCGGGAGGTTGGTCCTACAATGAGCAGTTCTTC
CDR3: CASSLTALAGGWSYNEQFF

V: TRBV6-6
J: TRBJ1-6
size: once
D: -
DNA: TGTGCCAGCAGTAATAATAATTCACCCCTCCACTTT
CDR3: CASSNNNSPLHF

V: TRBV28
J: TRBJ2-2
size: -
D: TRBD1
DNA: TGTGCCAGCAGGTCCGGGACAGGGGGCCGGGAGCTGTTTTTT
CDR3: CASRSGTGGRELFF

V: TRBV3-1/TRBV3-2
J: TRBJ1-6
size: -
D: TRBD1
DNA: TGTGCCAGCAGCCGTGACAGGGGTTTTACTTCACCCCTCCACTTT
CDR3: CASSRDRGFTSPLHF

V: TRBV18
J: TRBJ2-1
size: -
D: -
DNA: TGTGCCAGCTCACCGGGGCTATCCTACAATGAGCAGTTCTTC
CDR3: CASSPGLSYNEQFF

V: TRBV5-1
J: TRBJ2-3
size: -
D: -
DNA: TGCGCCAGCAGCTCCACAGGGATCGATACGCAGTATTTT
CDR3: CASSSTGIDTQYF

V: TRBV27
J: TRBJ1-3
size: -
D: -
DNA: TGTGCCAGCAGTTTAAGACAGGGAAACACCATATATTTT
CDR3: CASSLRQGNTIYF

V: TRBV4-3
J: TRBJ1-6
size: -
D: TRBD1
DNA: TGCGCCAGCAGCCAAGGGACAGGGGGCCTTTCACCCCTCCACTTT
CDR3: CASSQGTGGLSPLHF

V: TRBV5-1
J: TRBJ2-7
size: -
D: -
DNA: TGCGCCAGCAGCTTTGTATCTACCGAGCAGTACTTC
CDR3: CASSFVSTEQYF

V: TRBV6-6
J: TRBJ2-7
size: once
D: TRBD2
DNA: TGTGCCAGCAGTTTTTCCGGGACTAGGGGCGAGCAGTACTTC
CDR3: CASSFSGTRGEQYF

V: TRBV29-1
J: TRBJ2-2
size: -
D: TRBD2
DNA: TGCAGCGTTTTAACTAGCGGAGCCCGCACCGGGGAGCTGTTTTTT
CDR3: CSVLTSGARTGELFF

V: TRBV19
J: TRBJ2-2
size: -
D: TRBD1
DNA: TGTGCCAGTAGCTCCCCAGGGACAGGGGGCCACGGGGAGCTGTTTTTT
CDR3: CASSSPGTGGHGELFF

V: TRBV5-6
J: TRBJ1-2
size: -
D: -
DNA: TGTGCCAGCAGCCAGGATTATCTGGCGGCGAGGGGGGGCTACACCTTC
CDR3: CASSQDYLAARGGYTF

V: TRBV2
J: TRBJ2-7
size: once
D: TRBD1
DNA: TGTGCCAGCAGTGACTCGACAGGGTGGCACGAGCAGTACTTC
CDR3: CASSDSTGWHEQYF

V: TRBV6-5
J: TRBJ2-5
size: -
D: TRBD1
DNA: TGTGCCAGCAGACCTACAGGGGGTCGGGAGACCCAGTACTTC
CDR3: CASRPTGGRETQYF

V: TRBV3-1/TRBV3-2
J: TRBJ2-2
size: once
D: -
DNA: TGTGCCAGCAGCCAAGGACTACCCACGAACACCGGGGAGCTGTTTTTT
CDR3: CASSQGLPTNTGELFF

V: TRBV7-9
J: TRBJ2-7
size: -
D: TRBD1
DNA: TGTGCCAGCAGAGGGCCGGGACAGGGCTACGAGCAGTACTTC
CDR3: CASRGPGQGYEQYF

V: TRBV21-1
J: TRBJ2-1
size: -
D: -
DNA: TGTGCCAGCAGCAAAGGTTCGGGGATAGGGAATGAGCAGTTCTTC
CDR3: CASSKGSGIGNEQFF

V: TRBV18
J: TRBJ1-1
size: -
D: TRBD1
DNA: TGTGCCAGCTCACCTCAAGACAGGGGAGCTTTCTTT
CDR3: CASSPQDRGAFF

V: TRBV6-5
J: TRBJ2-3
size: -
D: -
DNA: TGTGCCAGCAGTTCAACCCGGGACTCCCCCGGCAGGGCGCAGTATTTT
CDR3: CASSSTRDSPGRAQYF

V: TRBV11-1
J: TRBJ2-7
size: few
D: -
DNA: TGTGCCAGCAGCTTAGGTCCCCGCTACGAGCAGTACTTC
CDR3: CASSLGPRYEQYF

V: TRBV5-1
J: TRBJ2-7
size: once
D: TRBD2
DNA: TGCGCCACCACTCCCGGGGGGGGGAGTGAATCCTACGAGCAGTACTTC
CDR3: CATTPGGGSESYEQYF

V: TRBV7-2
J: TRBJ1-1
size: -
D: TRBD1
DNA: TGTGCCAGCAGCTCTGGGACAGGGGTCTTCAACACTGAAGCTTTCTTT
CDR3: CASSSGTGVFNTEAFF

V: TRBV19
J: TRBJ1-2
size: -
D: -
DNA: TGTGCCAGTAGTATAACGGGGGAATACACCTTC
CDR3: CASSITGEYTF